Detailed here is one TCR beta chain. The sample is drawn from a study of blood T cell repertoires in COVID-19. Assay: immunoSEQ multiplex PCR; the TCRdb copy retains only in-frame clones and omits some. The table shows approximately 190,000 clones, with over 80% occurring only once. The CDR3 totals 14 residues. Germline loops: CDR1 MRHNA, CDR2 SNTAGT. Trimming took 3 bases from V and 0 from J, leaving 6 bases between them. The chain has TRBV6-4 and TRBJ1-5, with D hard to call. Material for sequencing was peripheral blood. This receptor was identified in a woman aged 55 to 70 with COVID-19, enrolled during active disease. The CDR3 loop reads CASSEQFSNQPQHF. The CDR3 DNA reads TGTGCCAGCAGTGAACAGTTTAGCAATCAGCCCCAGCATTTT.